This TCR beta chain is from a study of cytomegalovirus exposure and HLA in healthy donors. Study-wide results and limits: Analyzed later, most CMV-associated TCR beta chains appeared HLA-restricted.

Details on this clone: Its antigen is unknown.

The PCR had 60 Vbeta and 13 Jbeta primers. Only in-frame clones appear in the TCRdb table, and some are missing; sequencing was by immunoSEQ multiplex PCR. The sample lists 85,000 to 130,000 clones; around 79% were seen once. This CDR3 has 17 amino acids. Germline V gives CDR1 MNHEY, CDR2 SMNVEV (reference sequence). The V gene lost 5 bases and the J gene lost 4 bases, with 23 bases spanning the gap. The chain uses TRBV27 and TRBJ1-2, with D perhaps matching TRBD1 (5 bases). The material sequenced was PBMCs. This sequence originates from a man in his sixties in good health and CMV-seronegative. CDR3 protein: CASSPMSGRGTIYGYTF. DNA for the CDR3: TGTGCCAGCAGTCCCATGTCCGGGAGGGGCACAATCTATGGCTACACCTTC.